What follows is one T cell receptor (beta chain) and its context. Germline V gene sequence: CDR1 MGHDK, CDR2 SYGVNS. V lost 1 base and J lost 5; bases outside the gene matches: 4. The CDR3 runs 14 residues. This sample is part of a study of blood T cell repertoires in COVID-19. Method: immunoSEQ multiplex PCR; TCRdb's copy keeps in-frame clones and lacks some. This table has around 270,000 clones, around 89% appearing once. The V and J genes are TRBV25-1 and TRBJ1-1, with 7 bases that match TRBD1. This TCR was recovered from a man in his forties with acute or convalescent COVID-19. Sequences were obtained from peripheral blood. In DNA, the CDR3 is TGTGCCAGCAGTGAATTAAGGGGGCTTACTGAAGCTTTCTTT. This sequence encodes CASSELRGLTEAFF.